This is a list of T cell receptor beta chains from one sample in a study of cytomegalovirus exposure and HLA in healthy donors. Repertoires were generated with immunoSEQ multiplex PCR, while TCRdb's copy carries only in-frame clones and drops some. This table holds fewer than 250,000 clones, 80% to 90% found once. The sequencing sample was made of PBMCs. These receptor sequences come from a man aged 18 to 30 in good health and CMV-seronegative. Each CDR3 is given with its conserved first and last residue. D genes are given only for firm matches. Clone size is not always given. Where it is, it says once, few, many or a class for expanded clones.

abundance	d_gene	v_gene	j_gene	CDR3aa	CDR3nt
NA	NA	TRBV5-8	TRBJ1-5	CASNPTTYSNQPQHF	TGTGCCAGCAACCCCACGACTTATAGCAATCAGCCCCAGCATTTT
NA	TRBD1	TRBV6-5	TRBJ2-1	CASSFNRDRNNEQFF	TGTGCCAGCAGTTTCAACCGGGACAGGAACAATGAGCAGTTCTTC
NA	NA	TRBV14	TRBJ2-7	CASSQDLVGSNRIAYEQYF	TGTGCCAGCAGCCAAGATCTAGTCGGCAGTAACCGGATTGCCTACGAGCAGTACTTC
NA	TRBD2	TRBV19	TRBJ2-3	CASSKRRLAGSADTQYF	TGTGCCAGTAGTAAACGTAGACTAGCGGGAAGTGCAGATACGCAGTATTTT
NA	NA	TRBV11-2	TRBJ2-5	CASSSNPGPQGETQYF	TGTGCCAGCAGCTCCAACCCTGGACCCCAGGGAGAGACCCAGTACTTC
NA	NA	TRBV2	TRBJ1-2	CASSASQRPQVGYTF	TGTGCCAGCAGTGCCTCACAGCGGCCCCAAGTTGGCTACACCTTC
few	NA	TRBV10-3	TRBJ1-3	CAIASIGNTIYF	TGTGCCATCGCCAGTATAGGAAACACCATATATTTT
NA	TRBD2	TRBV7-2	TRBJ2-3	CASSLLAGAQFITTDTQYF	TGTGCCAGCAGCTTACTAGCGGGGGCCCAATTTATAACCACAGATACGCAGTATTTT
NA	NA	TRBV7-7	TRBJ2-1	CASSRSGVRDEQFF	TGTGCCAGCAGCCGATCAGGAGTCAGGGATGAGCAGTTCTTC
NA	TRBD2	TRBV5-1	TRBJ2-7	CASSSGLGGEQYF	TGCGCCAGCAGCTCGGGACTAGGGGGAGAGCAGTACTTC
NA	NA	TRBV4-1	TRBJ2-6	CASSQQGSGANVLTF	TGCGCCAGCAGCCAACAGGGCTCTGGGGCCAACGTCCTGACTTTC
NA	NA	TRBV15	TRBJ1-2	CATSREAGGYTF	TGTGCCACCAGCAGAGAAGCGGGAGGCTACACCTTC
NA	TRBD1	TRBV25-1	TRBJ2-2	CASSSGTGDTGELFF	TGTGCCAGCAGTTCCGGGACAGGGGACACCGGGGAGCTGTTTTTT
NA	TRBD1	TRBV18	TRBJ1-6	CASSPLTSSGTENSPLHF	TGTGCCAGCTCACCACTCACTTCCTCCGGGACAGAGAATTCACCCCTCCACTTT
NA	TRBD1	TRBV4-1	TRBJ1-5	CASSQDDRGLGSYSNQPQHF	TGCGCCAGCAGCCAGGATGACAGGGGCCTGGGGTCCTATAGCAATCAGCCCCAGCATTTT
few	NA	TRBV10-3	TRBJ1-2	CAISESTGGSYTF	TGTGCCATCAGTGAGTCGACGGGAGGTAGCTACACCTTC
NA	TRBD1	TRBV6-5	TRBJ1-2	CASSRRGQGYYGYTF	TGTGCCAGCAGCAGGAGAGGACAGGGGTACTATGGCTACACCTTC
once	NA	TRBV6-1	TRBJ2-1	CASSELLSSSYNEQFF	TGTGCCAGCAGTGAACTTTTATCGTCCTCCTACAATGAGCAGTTCTTC
NA	TRBD1	TRBV5-6	TRBJ2-5	CASTQGARETQYF	TGTGCCAGCACTCAGGGGGCGCGGGAGACCCAGTACTTC
NA	TRBD2	TRBV29-1	TRBJ2-1	CSVERTSGRDNEQFF	TGCAGCGTTGAAAGGACTAGCGGGAGGGACAATGAGCAGTTCTTC
NA	NA	TRBV7-2	TRBJ2-1	CASSLELEGEQFF	TGTGCCAGCAGCCTAGAATTGGAGGGTGAGCAGTTCTTC
NA	NA	TRBV9	TRBJ2-5	CASSGGRTVSYQETQYF	TGTGCCAGCAGCGGAGGAAGGACAGTGTCGTACCAAGAGACCCAGTACTTC
NA	TRBD1	TRBV5-1	TRBJ2-7	CASSLEGTGAYEQYF	TGCGCCAGCAGCTTGGAGGGGACAGGAGCCTACGAGCAGTACTTC
once	NA	TRBV28	TRBJ2-1	CASSLRRIGGQFF	TGTGCCAGCAGTTTACGACGGATTGGAGGTCAGTTCTTC
few	NA	TRBV23-1	TRBJ2-2	CATEHSAGHWNTGELFF	TGCGCCACCGAACATTCAGCGGGACACTGGAACACCGGGGAGCTGTTTTTT
NA	NA	TRBV19	TRBJ2-7	CASSLAYAGDEQYF	TGTGCCAGTAGTTTGGCCTACGCCGGGGACGAGCAGTACTTC
NA	NA	TRBV1	TRBJ1-5	CTSSQEVPSRDTNQPQHF	TGCACCAGCAGCCAAGAGGTCCCTTCCCGGGACACTAATCAGCCCCAGCATTTT
NA	NA	TRBV4-2	TRBJ2-3	CASSQDSAAGTDTQYF	TGTGCCAGCAGCCAAGACTCAGCGGCGGGCACAGATACGCAGTATTTT
NA	TRBD1	TRBV5-4	TRBJ1-1	CASSTGQGTEAFF	TGTGCCAGCAGCACCGGACAGGGAACTGAAGCTTTCTTT
NA	TRBD1	TRBV28	TRBJ2-7	CASSLGRDRQYEQYF	TGTGCCAGCAGTTTGGGCCGGGACAGGCAGTACGAGCAGTACTTC
NA	TRBD2	TRBV5-1	TRBJ2-1	CASSGRAGYNEQFF	TGCGCCAGCAGCGGGAGGGCCGGCTACAATGAGCAGTTCTTC
few	NA	TRBV27	TRBJ2-7	CASSVSQGYEQYF	TGTGCCAGCAGTGTAAGCCAGGGCTACGAGCAGTACTTC
NA	NA	TRBV7-2	TRBJ2-6	CASSLEGMLGESGANVLTF	TGTGCCAGCAGCTTAGAGGGCATGCTGGGAGAGTCTGGGGCCAACGTCCTGACTTTC
NA	TRBD1	TRBV7-2	TRBJ1-5	CASSAPGTANQPQHF	TGTGCCAGCAGCGCCCCCGGGACAGCCAATCAGCCCCAGCATTTT
NA	TRBD1	TRBV10-1	TRBJ2-4	CARRDRGRYEGAKNIQYF	TGCGCCAGGAGGGACAGGGGGCGTTATGAGGGGGCCAAAAACATTCAGTACTTC
NA	NA	TRBV28	TRBJ2-1	CASSNTQGLGEQFF	TGTGCCAGCAGCAATACCCAGGGTCTGGGTGAGCAGTTCTTC
NA	TRBD2	TRBV7-8	TRBJ2-3	CASSDTSEEVRDTQYF	TGTGCCAGCAGCGATACTAGCGAGGAGGTTCGAGATACGCAGTATTTT
NA	NA	TRBV6-1	TRBJ2-7	CASSEVASREQYF	TGTGCCAGCAGTGAAGTAGCGTCCCGCGAGCAGTACTTC
NA	NA	TRBV30	TRBJ2-7	CAFQTVLTYEQYF	TGTGCCTTTCAGACAGTTTTGACCTACGAGCAGTACTTC
NA	TRBD2	TRBV4-1	TRBJ2-5	CASSRTSNQETQYF	TGCGCCAGCAGCCGGACTAGCAATCAAGAGACCCAGTACTTC
NA	NA	TRBV6-5	TRBJ2-1	CASSLTRSYNEQFF	TGTGCCAGCAGTCTTACCAGGTCGTACAATGAGCAGTTCTTC
NA	NA	TRBV1	TRBJ2-1	CTSSRLAGVVDEQFF	TGCACCAGCAGCCGACTAGCGGGGGTAGTAGATGAGCAGTTCTTC
NA	TRBD1	TRBV28	TRBJ2-5	CASVDRGQETQYF	TGTGCCAGTGTAGACAGGGGGCAAGAGACCCAGTACTTC
NA	TRBD1	TRBV28	TRBJ1-2	CASRGTAQSYGYTF	TGTGCCAGCAGAGGGACAGCACAAAGCTATGGCTACACCTTC
NA	TRBD1	TRBV6-1	TRBJ2-7	CASMDRALYEQYF	TGTGCCAGCATGGACAGGGCCCTTTACGAGCAGTACTTC